This section outlines one T cell receptor (beta chain) sequence together with its context. Its antigen is undetermined. This record comes from a study of T-cell memory formation after mild COVID-19. As for the study in general: In these data, TCR clusters were largely donor specific.

The CDR3 has 16 amino acids. The ends were cut back, 5 bases at V and 8 bases at J, with 22 bases in the middle. Regarding the study as a whole: Confirmation of SARS-CoV-2 specificity was lacking for second-wave clones peaking day 37. The CD4+ clones that contracted clustered mainly within CM and EM, and the CD8+ clones concentrated in EMRA. A subset of responding clones appeared in pre-infection memory, suggesting cross-reactive memory joined.

TCRdb re-derived calls from the 5' RACE reads in MiXCR, one entry per CDR3 protein. The profile shows 550,000 to 700,000 distinct CDR3 sequences, more than 15% of them singletons. Sequenced sample: PBMCs or a T cell subset sorted from them (not recorded which). This receptor was obtained from an adult woman who had mild COVID-19 (a few samples of this study predate the infection). Cell type and time point are not known. This rearrangement joins TRBV12-3 or TRBV12-4 to TRBJ1-3, with D possibly TRBD1 on 6 matching bases. The CDR3 bases are TGTGCCAGCAGTCTAAGGTTGACAGGAGGGGCGGACACCATATATTTT. Amino acid sequence: CASSLRLTGGADTIYF.